The 31 T cell receptor delta chains below all came from one sample that was sequenced in a study of gamma-delta T cells after stem cell transplantation. TCRdb redid clone calling on the RT-PCR reads using CATT. The table has about 2,600 delta-chain clones, more than 1.5% seen once; the top ten hold around 44%. The sequenced sample consisted of gamma-delta T cells. The receptors here all came from a human donor. It is not recorded whose cells these are; they may come from a transplant donor.

In regard to this clone: This likely traces to a read error, being one base from a far larger clone. The same CDR3 is also encoded by other DNA sequences in this sample. The chain couples TRDV2 to TRDJ1; 9 nucleotides align to TRDD3. The ends lost 0 bases at V and 7 bases at J; junction bases unmatched: 5. This CDR3 is built from 14 residues. Germline V gene sequence: CDR1 GEAIGNYY, CDR2 EKD. The CDR3 DNA follows: TGTGCCTGTGACACCCTACTGGGGGACCTTAAACTCATCTTT. Its protein product is CACDTLLGDLKLIF.

This clone was observed a few times. It differs at one base from a far larger clone, so likely a read error. Other DNA sequences in the sample encode the same CDR3. The V call is TRDV2, the J call TRDJ1; the D is unclear. This CDR3 has 14 amino acids. Per the germline V gene, CDR1 is GEAIGNYY and CDR2 is EKD. The CDR3 sequence: CACDLLSDTDKLIF. For the CDR3, the DNA is TGTGCCTGTGACTTACTGAGTGACACCGATAAACTAATCTTT.

Note on this clone: The mismatch at residue 15 between this DNA's translation and the TCRdb protein of a much larger clone likely reflects a read error; the protein shown is translated from the DNA. The chain is built from TRDV2 and TRDJ1; 7 nucleotides agree with TRDD2. The CDR3 runs 18 residues. Trimming at V came to 3 bases and at J to 9 bases, leaving 24 bases not matched to a gene. Germline CDR1 GEAIGNYY, CDR2 EKD. The CDR3 DNA reads TGTGCCTGTGACCCAGTGGGCCTTCCTCGCGTTGTGGGACATGAACTCATCTTT. Protein: CACDPVGLPRVVGHELIF.

This clone was seen a handful of times. V is TRDV2 and J is TRDJ1; 10 nucleotides line up with TRDD3. V gave up 8 bases and J gave up 2 bases; unmatched junction bases: 13. The V gene's germline CDR1 is GEAIGNYY and CDR2 EKD. The CDR3 totals 16 residues. DNA for the CDR3: TGTGCCTCCGACGGGGTCTTACTGGGGGATACCGATAAACTCATCTTT. It specifies CASDGVLLGDTDKLIF.

This clone was observed a few times. The chain carries TRDV2 and TRDJ1, with 11 bases that match TRDD3. Trimming took 3 bases from V and 1 from J; bases not matched to a gene: 9. CDR3 length equals 17 residues. Germline lookup yields CDR1 GEAIGNYY and CDR2 EKD. CDR3 sequence reads: CACDAVSGGYSTDKLIF. CDR3 DNA: TGTGCCTGTGACGCGGTCTCTGGGGGATACTCCACCGATAAACTCATCTTT.

Worth noting for this clone: One end of the junction varies from germline; a read error may be responsible. The V gene is TRDV2, the J gene TRDJ1, with D possibly TRDD3 on 6 matching bases. CDR1 and CDR2 (germline): GEAIGNYY, EKD. CDR3 length equals 14 residues. The CDR3 loop reads CASDKVGDTDKLIF. Written as DNA, the CDR3 is TGTGCCAGTGACAAAGTGGGGGACACCGATAAACTCATCTTT.

For this clone: This probably arose from a read error, given a far larger clone one base away. The sample carries other DNA sequences with the same CDR3. The rearrangement links TRDV1 to TRDJ1; TRDD3 matches 10 bases. Germline CDR1 TSWWSYY, CDR2 QGS. The CDR3 has 18 amino acids. V shed 3 bases, J shed 4 bases, and the junction held 14 bases outside the gene matches. The CDR3 spells CALGELEWGILTVDKLIF. The CDR3 DNA sequence: TGTGCTCTTGGGGAGCTCGAATGGGGGATACTCACGGTCGATAAACTCATCTTT.

The table lists this clone with a few counts. It is likely a read error: a sequence one base away is far more abundant. Other nucleotide sequences from this sample produce the same CDR3. The V call is TRDV2, the J call TRDJ1; 9 nucleotides agree with TRDD3. The V gene end was trimmed by 0 bases and the J gene end by 0 bases; junction bases not matched to a gene: 19. In germline, CDR1 is GEAIGNYY, CDR2 EKD. CDR3 length equals 21 residues. The CDR3 loop reads CACDTVKAPVGGYRDTDKLIF. CDR3 nucleotide sequence: TGTGCCTGTGACACCGTTAAGGCCCCTGTCGGGGGATACAGGGACACCGATAAACTCATCTTT.

A remark on this clone: The TCRdb protein, from a much larger clone, departs from this DNA's translation at residue 13, likely by read error; the protein shown derives from the DNA. The CDR3 loop is CALGDPAFLLMGGTETDKLIF. The DNA of the CDR3 is TGTGCTCTTGGGGACCCGGCCTTCCTACTTATGGGGGGTACGGAGACCGATAAACTCATCTTT. V is TRDV1 and J is TRDJ1, with TRDD2 matching over 9 bases. Trimming cost V 3 bases and J 2 bases; bases outside gene matches: 22. The CDR3 is made up of 21 amino acids. Germline lookup yields CDR1 TSWWSYY and CDR2 QGS.

A remark on this clone: One end of the junction varies from germline; a read error may be responsible. The sample holds other DNA sequences that translate to the same CDR3. CDR3 sequence: CACLLGESSWDTRQMFF. The DNA for the CDR3 is TGTGCCTGTCTACTGGGGGAAAGCTCCTGGGACACTCGACAGATGTTTTTT. The chain is built from TRDV2 and TRDJ3; 9 bases match TRDD3. This CDR3 spans 17 amino acids. The V gene's germline CDR1 is GEAIGNYY and CDR2 EKD.

A note on this clone: It may be a read error: a sequence one base away is much more abundant. This same CDR3 is encoded by further DNA sequences in the sample. This chain connects TRDV2 to TRDJ1; 9 bases match TRDD3. Per the germline V gene, CDR1 is GEAIGNYY and CDR2 is EKD. The CDR3 sequence is 14 residues long. Trimming cost V 2 bases and J 2 bases; bases outside gene matches: 2. This CDR3 is CACDNLGDTDKLIF. The CDR3 nucleotides read TGTGCCTGTGACAACCTGGGGGATACCGATAAACTCATCTTT.

With regard to this clone: This could be a read error, since a much larger clone is one nucleotide away. The chain links TRDV1 to TRDJ2; 13 bases agree with TRDD3. From germline, CDR1 is TSWWSYY and CDR2 QGS. The CDR3 contains 23 residues. The V gene end was trimmed by 4 bases and the J gene end by 0 bases; junction bases not matched to a gene: 20. This CDR3 is CALGGLRLDWGIRLIALTAQLFF. In DNA, the CDR3 is TGTGCTCTTGGGGGACTCCGCCTCGACTGGGGGATACGCTTGATCGCTTTGACAGCACAACTCTTCTTT.

In regard to this clone: The TCRdb record carries a much larger clone's protein, which differs from this DNA's translation at residue 14; a read error is the likely cause, and the protein listed here is the DNA translation. The rearrangement uses TRDV2 and TRDJ1, with 10 bases lining up with TRDD3. The length of the CDR3 is 16 residues. V shed 5 bases and J 12 bases; nucleotides not matched to a gene: 20. Germline CDR1 and CDR2: GEAIGNYY and EKD. CDR3 amino acids: CACAPVHPLGDKVFIF. The CDR3 nucleotides read TGTGCCTGTGCACCAGTGCATCCTCTGGGGGATAAAGTATTCATCTTT.

This clone is classed as large. Since a far larger clone is one base different, this is likely a read error. Other nucleotide sequences from this sample produce the same CDR3. This chain joins TRDV2 and TRDJ3, with TRDD3 matching 7 bases. The germline gives CDR1 GEAIGNYY, CDR2 EKD. The CDR3 has 25 amino acids. CDR3 in DNA: TGTGCCTGTGACACCGTGAGTGGATGGGGGACCCCGCTTCGTTTATCGTCCTGGGACACCCGGCAGATGTTTTTC. As protein: CACDTVSGWGTPLRLSSWDTRQMFF.

This clone showed up just a few times. Since a far larger clone is one base different, this is likely a read error. Other DNA sequences within the sample encode an identical CDR3. The chain uses TRDV1 and TRDJ1; D possibly matches TRDD2 or TRDD3 (7 bases each). Trimming left V 2 bases short and J 7 bases short, with 35 bases between. CDR1 TSWWSYY and CDR2 QGS come from the germline V gene. This CDR3 has 21 amino acids. The DNA for the CDR3 is TGTGCTCTTGGGGAAGCCTCCTTCCTGCTGACTTACTGGGGCCCCCCGGGTAAACTCATCTTT. Amino acids: CALGEASFLLTYWGPPGKLIF.

This clone is medium-sized (0.01 to 0.1%). This chain links TRDV2 with TRDJ1, with 10 bases identical to TRDD3. CDR1 and CDR2 (germline): GEAIGNYY, EKD. The CDR3 spans 16 residues. Losses at the gene ends were 3 bases for V and 0 bases for J; bases not matched to a gene: 6. CDR3 DNA sequence: TGTGCCTGTGACGGCATGCTGGGGGATAACACCGATAAACTCATCTTT. Amino acids: CACDGMLGDNTDKLIF.

Relative to its sample, this clone is medium-sized. The V gene is TRDV2, the J gene TRDJ2, with 7 positions matching TRDD3. The V and J ends lost 4 bases and 2 bases, in that order; junction bases with no gene match: 21. Germline loops: CDR1 GEAIGNYY, CDR2 EKD. This CDR3 region has 20 residues. The CDR3 loop is CACEPLGERNGRKLTAQLFF. CDR3 in DNA: TGTGCCTGTGAGCCTTTGGGGGAGAGGAACGGCAGGAAATTGACAGCACAACTCTTCTTT.

A word on this clone: A read error is the likely source, as a far larger clone sits one nucleotide away. Additional DNA sequences in this sample encode the identical CDR3. The genes are TRDV2 and TRDJ1; D is unresolved. Germline lookup yields CDR1 GEAIGNYY and CDR2 EKD. This CDR3 has 15 amino acids. The CDR3 loop reads CACDTVSLHTDKLIF. CDR3 in DNA: TGTGCTTGTGACACCGTCTCCCTCCACACCGATAAACTCATCTTT.

This clone is medium-sized in the sample. V and J are TRDV2 and TRDJ1; 12 bases map to TRDD3. J gave up 0 bases and V 3 bases, and 13 bases lay outside the gene matches. The CDR3 sequence is 19 residues long. In germline, CDR1 is GEAIGNYY, CDR2 EKD. CDR3 region: CACDAVAGGYAKYTDKLIF. The CDR3 nucleotides read TGTGCCTGTGACGCCGTGGCTGGGGGATACGCGAAGTACACCGATAAACTCATCTTT.

A note on this clone: The TCRdb protein, from a much larger clone, departs from this DNA's translation at residue 13, likely by read error; the protein shown derives from the DNA. V is TRDV2 and J is TRDJ3, with 8 bases lining up with TRDD3. The CDR3 runs 19 residues. The germline gives CDR1 GEAIGNYY, CDR2 EKD. CDR3 DNA: TGTGCCTGTGACACCGCTGGGGGAACGAGCTCCTGGAACACCCGACAGATGTTTTTC. Its translation: CACDTAGGTSSWNTRQMFF.

This clone has a handful of counts. A far more abundant clone sits one base away, making this likely a read error. The sample contains more than one DNA sequence encoding this CDR3. The rearrangement uses TRDV2 and TRDJ1; TRDD3 matches at 10 bases. The CDR3 totals 17 residues. Germline V gives CDR1 GEAIGNYY, CDR2 EKD. CDR3 DNA: TGTGCCTGTGACAAACTGGGGGATTTGGGTCTCACCGATAAGCTCATCTTT. It encodes CACDKLGDLGLTDKLIF.

Note on this clone: Just one base apart from a much larger clone, this may be a read error. The chain has TRDV3 and TRDJ1; D possibly corresponds to TRDD3 (9 bases). There are 21 residues in the CDR3. Germline CDR1 and CDR2: TVYSNPD and GDNSRS (reference sequence). CDR3 region: CASVYLPKPDWGTVYTNKLIF. The CDR3 DNA reads as TGTGCCTCTGTCTACCTTCCTAAACCGGACTGGGGGACCGTGTACACCAATAAACTCATCTTT.

By share, this clone ranks as medium-sized. This rearrangement joins TRDV2 to TRDJ1; possibly TRDD2 or TRDD3 for D (5 bases each). The germline gives CDR1 GEAIGNYY, CDR2 EKD. The CDR3 is 19 residues long. Trimming stripped 3 bases from V and 2 bases from J, with 27 bases between. CDR3 bases: TGTGCCTGTGACCCCGTGATCTTCCCCCAAGGGGACTTTACCGATAAACTCATCTTT. Translation gives CACDPVIFPQGDFTDKLIF.

This clone qualifies as large. The sample has other DNA sequences that encode this CDR3 too. This chain connects TRDV2 to TRDJ1; maybe TRDD3 (6 bases). The germline V gene encodes CDR1 GEAIGNYY and CDR2 EKD. V lost 0 bases and J lost 0, with 10 bases in between. The CDR3 runs to 15 residues. In DNA, the CDR3 is TGTGCCTGTGACACCGTGGGGGCCTACACCGATAAACTCATCTTT. Translated, it gives CACDTVGAYTDKLIF.

This clone has just a few counts. TCRdb assigns this DNA the protein of a much larger clone, which departs from its translation at residue 11; this likely reflects a read error, and the protein shown comes from translating the DNA. This sequence joins TRDV2 and TRDJ3; 11 bases align to TRDD3. Germline V gives CDR1 GEAIGNYY, CDR2 EKD. Trimming took 3 bases from V and 2 from J; bases not matched to a gene: 8. The CDR3 length is 19 residues. The CDR3 protein is CACDPVLGDRTWDTRQMFF. The CDR3 DNA is TGTGCCTGTGACCCGGTACTGGGGGATAGAACCTGGGACACCCGACAGATGTTTTTC.

This clone was seen more than once but under ten times. Just one base apart from a much larger clone, this may be a read error. The chain has TRDV2 and TRDJ1; D may be TRDD2 (5 bases). This CDR3 spans 16 amino acids. Germline V gene lookup returns CDR1 GEAIGNYY and CDR2 EKD. CDR3 nucleotides: TGTGCCTGTGTCACCCTACAGACCAGTACGGGGCCTAAACTCATCTTT. Amino acids: CACVTLQTSTGPKLIF.

This clone is large. The sample contains more than one DNA sequence encoding this CDR3. The V and J genes are TRDV2 and TRDJ1, with 10 bases identical to TRDD3. The junction had 9 bases not matched to a gene; V was cut back by 2 bases and J by 1 base. This CDR3 region has 17 residues. Germline V gene data show CDR1 as GEAIGNYY and CDR2 as EKD. The CDR3, as DNA: TGTGCCTGTGACAAACTGGGGGATTTGGGTCTCACCGATAAACTCATCTTT. The encoded protein is CACDKLGDLGLTDKLIF.

The table lists this clone with a few counts. A single base is all that separates this from a far larger clone, so a read error is likely. Additional DNA sequences in this sample encode the identical CDR3. This chain uses TRDV1 with TRDJ1; the D call may be TRDD2 or TRDD3 (7 bases each). The CDR3 sequence is 29 residues long. Germline assignment: CDR1 TSWWSYY and CDR2 QGS. Deletions cut 0 bases from V and 0 bases from J, with 50 bases between. In DNA form, the CDR3 reads TGTGCTCTTGGGGAACTGGGTTTCTTCCTAAGGCCGCCTGGGGGCTGGATGGGAGTAGGCACTTCCTACACCGATAAACTCATCTTT. It encodes CALGELGFFLRPPGGWMGVGTSYTDKLIF.

The chain couples TRDV2 to TRDJ1; 8 bases align to TRDD3. Germline CDR1 reads GEAIGNYY; CDR2 reads EKD. This CDR3 contains 16 residues. With 3 bases clipped from V and 5 bases from J, the junction kept 13 bases outside the gene matches. In nucleotides, the CDR3 is TGTGCCTGTGACCCCGTGGGGGATCCCCACGCAGATAAACTCATCTTT. Encoded protein: CACDPVGDPHADKLIF.

With respect to this clone: This sequence is one base from a far larger clone and is likely a read error. The chain links TRAV29/DV5 to TRDJ1, with 9 bases matching TRDD3. Germline assignment: CDR1 NSMFDY and CDR2 ISSIKDK. This CDR3 spans 23 amino acids. The junction had 27 bases not matched to a gene; V was cut back by 0 bases and J by 0 bases. This CDR3 is CAASVASYPLGDGGFLNTDKLIF. The CDR3 DNA reads as TGTGCAGCAAGCGTGGCTTCCTATCCCCTGGGGGATGGCGGTTTCCTTAACACCGATAAACTCATCTTT. Combining the CDR3 with reference TRAV29/DV5 and TRDJ1 gives the whole variable domain DQQVKQNSPSLSVQEGRISILNCDYTNSMFDYFLWYKKYPAEGPTFLISISSIKDKNEDGRFTVFLNKSAKHLSLHIVPSQPGDSAVYFCAASVASYPLGDGGFLNTDKLIFGKGTRVTVEP.

This clone was recorded a few times. The protein TCRdb gives is from a much larger clone and does not agree with this DNA's translation at residue 7, likely a read error; the protein shown here comes from the DNA. The chain joins TRDV2 to TRDJ1, with D unresolved. The V and J ends lost 4 bases and 3 bases respectively, with 20 bases between them. This CDR3 contains 16 residues. CDR1 is GEAIGNYY and CDR2 is EKD in the germline V gene. The CDR3 sequence is CACELLRATGPDKLIF. Here the CDR3 DNA reads TGTGCCTGTGAGTTACTGAGGGCCACGGGGCCCGATAAACTCATCTTT.